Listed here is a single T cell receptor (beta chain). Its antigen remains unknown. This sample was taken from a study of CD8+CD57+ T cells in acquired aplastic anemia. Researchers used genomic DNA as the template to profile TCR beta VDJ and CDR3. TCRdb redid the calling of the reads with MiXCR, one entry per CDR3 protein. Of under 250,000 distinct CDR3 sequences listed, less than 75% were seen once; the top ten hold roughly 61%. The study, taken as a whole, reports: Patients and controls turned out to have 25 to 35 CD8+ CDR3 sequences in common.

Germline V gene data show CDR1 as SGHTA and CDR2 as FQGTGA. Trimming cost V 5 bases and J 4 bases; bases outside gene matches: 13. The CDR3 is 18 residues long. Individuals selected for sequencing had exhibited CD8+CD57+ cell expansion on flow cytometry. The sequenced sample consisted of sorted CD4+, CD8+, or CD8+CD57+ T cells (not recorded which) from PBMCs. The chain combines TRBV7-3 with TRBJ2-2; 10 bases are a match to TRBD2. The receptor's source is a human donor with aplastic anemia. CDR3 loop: CASSPFGSGGASTGELFF. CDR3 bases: TGTGCCAGCAGCCCATTTGGCAGCGGGGGGGCTAGCACCGGGGAGCTGTTTTTT.